A selection of T cell receptor beta chains follows, all from one sample in a study of shared clonotypes between healthy human individuals. Generated by immunoSEQ multiplex PCR, the TCRdb table keeps only in-frame clones and is missing some. The sample carries roughly 1.4 million clones, around 98.5% recorded once. Sequencing input: naive CD4+ T cells sorted from blood. These receptors all come from a man between 25 and 39 years old in good health. CDR3s include the opening cysteine and the closing phenylalanine or tryptophan. Each record gives: V gene, clone size, J gene, D gene, CDR3 protein, CDR3 DNA. D genes are given only for firm matches. Some rows mark clone size as missing; the rest say once, few, many or name a class of expanded clone.

>TRBV7-2|.|TRBJ1-5|.
CASSLEWGTNQPQHF
TGTGCCAGCAGCTTAGAGTGGGGGACCAATCAGCCCCAGCATTTT
>TRBV2|.|TRBJ1-5|.
CASKGSGQPQHF
TGTGCCAGCAAAGGAAGCGGTCAGCCCCAGCATTTT
>TRBV6-5|.|TRBJ2-3|TRBD2
CASGGLAGVGDTQYF
TGTGCCAGCGGGGGACTAGCGGGAGTAGGGGATACGCAGTATTTT
>TRBV11-2|.|TRBJ1-3|TRBD1
CASSRGQNMNTIYF
TGTGCCAGCAGCCGGGGACAGAATATGAACACCATATATTTT
>TRBV5-1|.|TRBJ1-2|.
CASSSGVLVFNYGYTF
TGCGCCAGCAGTTCAGGGGTCCTAGTTTTTAACTATGGCTACACCTTC
>TRBV11-2|.|TRBJ1-1|.
CASSLRGDTEAFF
TGTGCCAGCAGCCTCCGGGGGGACACTGAAGCTTTCTTT
>TRBV6-5|.|TRBJ1-5|.
CASSYRGDRDQPQHF
TGTGCCAGCAGTTACCGTGGGGACCGGGATCAGCCCCAGCATTTT
>TRBV7-7|.|TRBJ2-2|.
CASSPLTTGELFF
TGTGCTAGCAGCCCCTTGACTACCGGGGAGCTGTTTTTT
>TRBV15|.|TRBJ2-7|TRBD2
CATSRDPGLAAYEQYF
TGTGCCACCAGCAGAGATCCGGGACTAGCGGCCTACGAGCAGTACTTC
>TRBV2|.|TRBJ1-5|.
CASSEGQTNQPQHF
TGTGCCAGCAGTGAAGGACAGACTAATCAGCCCCAGCATTTT
>TRBV5-1|.|TRBJ1-2|TRBD1
CASSLTGDQLLLGYTF
TGCGCCAGCAGCTTAACAGGGGATCAATTATTGTTAGGCTACACCTTC
>TRBV11-2|.|TRBJ2-7|.
CAIWQGSYEQYF
TGTGCCATCTGGCAGGGATCCTACGAGCAGTACTTC
>TRBV28|once|TRBJ1-2|.
CASSPRPIVGRSNYGYTF
TGTGCCAGCAGTCCCCGACCGATAGTCGGCAGGAGTAACTATGGCTACACCTTC
>TRBV14|.|TRBJ2-7|.
CASSQDRGTVVYEQYF
TGTGCCAGCAGCCAAGATCGGGGGACAGTTGTCTACGAGCAGTACTTC
>TRBV5-6|.|TRBJ1-2|.
CASSVWARHNYGYTF
TGTGCCAGCAGCGTCTGGGCCCGGCATAACTATGGCTACACCTTC
>TRBV5-6|once|TRBJ2-7|TRBD1
CASTARGTGLIEQYF
TGTGCCAGCACCGCGAGAGGGACAGGGTTAATCGAGCAGTACTTC
>TRBV5-1|.|TRBJ2-2|.
CASSLVVTPNTGELFF
TGCGCCAGCAGCTTGGTAGTCACCCCGAACACCGGGGAGCTGTTTTTT
>TRBV7-2|.|TRBJ2-7|.
CASSLAAGFEQYF
TGTGCCAGCAGCTTAGCGGCAGGCTTCGAGCAGTACTTC
>TRBV9|.|TRBJ2-1|.
CASSVGVAAYYNEQFF
TGTGCCAGCAGCGTAGGGGTAGCGGCCTACTACAATGAGCAGTTCTTC
>TRBV19|.|TRBJ2-1|TRBD2
CASSIVGRLAGGYNEQFF
TGTGCCAGTAGTATAGTCGGGCGACTAGCGGGAGGCTACAATGAGCAGTTCTTC
>TRBV5-1|.|TRBJ2-1|.
CASSLGPQGSNEQFF
TGCGCCAGCAGCTTGGGGCCCCAGGGATCCAATGAGCAGTTCTTC
>TRBV15|once|TRBJ1-4|.
CATSIRPATNEKLFF
TGTGCCACCAGCATAAGACCCGCAACTAATGAAAAACTGTTTTTT
>TRBV18|.|TRBJ2-5|TRBD1
CASSPGQGTTETQYF
TGTGCCAGCTCACCGGGACAGGGGACGACCGAGACCCAGTACTTC
>TRBV4-3|.|TRBJ1-2|.
CASSQDGGNYGYTF
TGCGCCAGCAGCCAAGACGGGGGGAACTATGGCTACACCTTC
>TRBV7-3|.|TRBJ2-3|TRBD1
CASSPRTGADTQYF
TGTGCCAGCAGCCCCCGGACAGGGGCAGATACGCAGTATTTT
>TRBV5-4|.|TRBJ2-2|.
CASSPPGSGYTGELFF
TGTGCCAGCAGCCCCCCCGGGAGTGGGTACACCGGGGAGCTGTTTTTT
>TRBV5-1|.|TRBJ2-3|.
CASSLTRGTDTQYF
TGCGCCAGCAGCTTAACTAGGGGGACAGATACGCAGTATTTT
>TRBV9|.|TRBJ2-5|TRBD2
CASSVDPLAGANWQETQYF
TGTGCCAGCAGCGTAGATCCACTAGCGGGAGCCAATTGGCAAGAGACCCAGTACTTC
>TRBV5-8|once|TRBJ2-7|TRBD1
CASSLGGGGTLVYEQYF
TGTGCCAGCAGCTTGGGAGGGGGCGGAACCCTAGTTTACGAGCAGTACTTC
>TRBV28|.|TRBJ2-2|TRBD1
CASSLYQGDTGELFF
TGTGCCAGCAGTTTATACCAGGGGGACACCGGGGAGCTGTTTTTT
>TRBV6-1|few|TRBJ2-1|TRBD2
CASKRGSGRNEQFF
TGTGCCAGCAAGAGGGGTAGCGGGAGGAATGAGCAGTTCTTC
>TRBV28|.|TRBJ2-5|.
CATSAVARGVAAQYF
TGTGCCACCAGCGCGGTAGCGAGAGGAGTGGCGGCCCAGTACTTC
>TRBV6-6|.|TRBJ1-1|TRBD1
CASGYRGDTEAFF
TGTGCCAGCGGGTACAGGGGAGACACTGAAGCTTTCTTT
>TRBV18|.|TRBJ2-7|.
CASSPLAIPGEQYF
TGTGCCAGCTCACCACTAGCGATCCCAGGCGAGCAGTACTTC
>TRBV5-1|.|TRBJ2-1|.
CASSIPRGDNEQFF
TGCGCCAGCAGCATCCCCCGAGGGGACAATGAGCAGTTCTTC
>TRBV7-9|.|TRBJ2-3|TRBD2
CASSPGTTGDTQYF
TGTGCCAGCAGCCCCGGGACTACTGGGGATACGCAGTATTTT
>TRBV5-1|.|TRBJ1-2|.
CASSLGELYGYTF
TGCGCCAGCAGCTTGGGTGAGCTCTATGGCTACACCTTC
>TRBV5-6|.|TRBJ1-2|.
CASSLPGNYGYTF
TGTGCCAGCAGCTTGCCAGGGAACTATGGCTACACCTTC
>TRBV11-2|.|TRBJ2-2|TRBD2
CASSLGRLAVTGELFF
TGTGCCAGCAGCTTAGGTCGCCTAGCGGTTACCGGGGAGCTGTTTTTT
>TRBV4-2|.|TRBJ2-4|TRBD2
CASSQEGLAGEVAKNIQYF
TGTGCCAGCAGCCAAGAGGGACTAGCGGGAGAAGTGGCCAAAAACATTCAGTACTTC
>TRBV2|.|TRBJ1-5|TRBD1
CASWGTDLDQPQHF
TGTGCCAGCTGGGGGACAGACTTGGATCAGCCCCAGCATTTT
>TRBV28|once|TRBJ1-2|.
CASSNDPRGFSYGYTF
TGTGCCAGCAGTAACGATCCCAGGGGTTTTAGTTATGGCTACACCTTC
>TRBV9|.|TRBJ2-2|.
CASSPSAGELFF
TGTGCCAGCAGCCCTTCCGCTGGGGAGCTGTTTTTT
>TRBV27|.|TRBJ1-4|.
CASSPRGRSNEKLFF
TGTGCCAGCAGTCCGCGGGGCAGGAGTAATGAAAAACTGTTTTTT
>TRBV19|.|TRBJ2-3|.
CASRTGTDTQYF
TGTGCCAGTCGGACCGGCACAGATACGCAGTATTTT
>TRBV7-8|.|TRBJ2-7|.
CASSQRPSVYEQYF
TGTGCCAGCAGCCAACGACCCTCGGTCTACGAGCAGTACTTC
>TRBV5-4|.|TRBJ2-7|.
CASSKQGGEQYF
TGTGCCAGCAGCAAGCAGGGAGGCGAGCAGTACTTC
>TRBV5-1|.|TRBJ2-2|.
CASSLVAGELFF
TGCGCCAGCAGCTTGGTAGCCGGGGAGCTGTTTTTT
>TRBV6-1|.|TRBJ2-7|TRBD1
CASRAPGQGAYEQYF
TGTGCCAGCAGGGCTCCGGGACAGGGGGCCTACGAGCAGTACTTC
>TRBV19|.|TRBJ2-2|.
CASSISANTGELFF
TGTGCCAGTAGTATTAGCGCGAACACCGGGGAGCTGTTTTTT